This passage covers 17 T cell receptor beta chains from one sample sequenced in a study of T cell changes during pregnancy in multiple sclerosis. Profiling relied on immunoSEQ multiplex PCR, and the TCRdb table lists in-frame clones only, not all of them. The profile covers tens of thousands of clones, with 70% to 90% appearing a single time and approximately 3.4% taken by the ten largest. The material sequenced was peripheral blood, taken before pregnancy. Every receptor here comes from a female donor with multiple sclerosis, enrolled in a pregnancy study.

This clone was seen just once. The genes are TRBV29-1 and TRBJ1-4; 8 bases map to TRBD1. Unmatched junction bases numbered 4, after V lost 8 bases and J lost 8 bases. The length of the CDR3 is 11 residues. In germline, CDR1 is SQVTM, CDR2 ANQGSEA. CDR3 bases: TGCAGCACCAGACAGGGGGAAAAACTGTTTTTT. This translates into CSTRQGEKLFF.

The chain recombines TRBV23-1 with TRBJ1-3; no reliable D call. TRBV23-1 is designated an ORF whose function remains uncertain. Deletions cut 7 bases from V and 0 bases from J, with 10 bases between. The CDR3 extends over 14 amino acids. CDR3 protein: CASIPGNSGNTIYF. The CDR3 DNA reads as TGCGCCAGCATACCGGGAAACTCTGGAAACACCATATATTTT.

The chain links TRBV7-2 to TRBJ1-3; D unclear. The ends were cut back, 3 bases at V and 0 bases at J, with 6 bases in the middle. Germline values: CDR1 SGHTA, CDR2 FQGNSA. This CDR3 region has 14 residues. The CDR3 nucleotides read TGTGCCAGCAGCTTCGGTAGCTCTGGAAACACCATATATTTT. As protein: CASSFGSSGNTIYF.

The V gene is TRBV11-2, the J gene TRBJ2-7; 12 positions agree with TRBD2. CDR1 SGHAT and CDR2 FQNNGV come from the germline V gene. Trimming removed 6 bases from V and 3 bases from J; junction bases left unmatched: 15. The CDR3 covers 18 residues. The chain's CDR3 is CASRSTRRLAGAHYEQYF. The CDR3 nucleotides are TGTGCCAGCAGATCGACAAGAAGACTAGCGGGGGCACACTACGAGCAGTACTTC.

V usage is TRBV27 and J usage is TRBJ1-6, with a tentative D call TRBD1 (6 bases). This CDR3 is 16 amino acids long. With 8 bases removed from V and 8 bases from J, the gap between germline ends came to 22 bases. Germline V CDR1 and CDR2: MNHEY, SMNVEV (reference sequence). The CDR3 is CASGYPPGGRDSPLHF. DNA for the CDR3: TGTGCCAGCGGATATCCCCCGGGGGGCAGGGATTCACCCCTCCACTTT.

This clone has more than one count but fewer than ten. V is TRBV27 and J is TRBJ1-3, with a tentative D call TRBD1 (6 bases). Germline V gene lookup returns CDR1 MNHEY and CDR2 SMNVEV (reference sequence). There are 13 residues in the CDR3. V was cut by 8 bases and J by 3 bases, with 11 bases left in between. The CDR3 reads CASGAGVGNTIYF. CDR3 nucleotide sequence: TGTGCCAGCGGGGCAGGGGTTGGAAACACCATATATTTT.

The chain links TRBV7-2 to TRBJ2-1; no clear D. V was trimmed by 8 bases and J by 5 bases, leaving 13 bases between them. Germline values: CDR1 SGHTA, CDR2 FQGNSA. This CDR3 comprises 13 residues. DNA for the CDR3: TGTGCCAGCGGAACCTGGCGGAACAATGAGCAGTTCTTC. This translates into CASGTWRNNEQFF.

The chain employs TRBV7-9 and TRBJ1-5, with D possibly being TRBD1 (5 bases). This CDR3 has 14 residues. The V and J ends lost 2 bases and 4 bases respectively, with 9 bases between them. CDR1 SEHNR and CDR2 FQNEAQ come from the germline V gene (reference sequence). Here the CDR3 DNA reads TGTGCCAGCAGCTTAATCCCAGGGAATCAGCCCCAGCATTTT. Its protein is CASSLIPGNQPQHF.

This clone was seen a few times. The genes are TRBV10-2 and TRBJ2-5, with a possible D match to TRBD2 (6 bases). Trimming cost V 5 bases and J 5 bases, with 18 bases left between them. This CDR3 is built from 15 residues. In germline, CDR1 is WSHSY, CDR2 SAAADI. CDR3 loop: CASSRWEVEDETQYF. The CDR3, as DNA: TGCGCCAGCAGTCGGTGGGAGGTCGAAGACGAGACCCAGTACTTC.

The DNA of the CDR3 is TGTGCCAGTAGTATTACTGTTGAAGTTGGCTACACCTTC. Its protein is CASSITVEVGYTF. The chain has TRBV19 and TRBJ1-2; no firm D call. Germline V gene data show CDR1 as LNHDA and CDR2 as SQIVND (reference sequence). The CDR3 contains 13 residues. Trimming shortened V by 3 bases and J by 7 bases, and 12 bases separated the two germline ends. The whole variable domain, filled in from reference TRBV19 and TRBJ1-2, reads DGGITQSPKYLFRKEGQNVTLSCEQNLNHDAMYWYRQDPGQGLRLIYYSQIVNDFQKGDIAEGYSVSREKKESFPLTVTSAQKNPTAFYLCASSITVEVGYTFGSGTRLTVV.

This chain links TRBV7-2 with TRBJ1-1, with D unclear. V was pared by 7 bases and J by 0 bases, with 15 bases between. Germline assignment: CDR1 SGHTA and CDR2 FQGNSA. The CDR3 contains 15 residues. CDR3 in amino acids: CASTRGEGLNTEAFF. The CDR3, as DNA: TGTGCCAGCACCCGCGGGGAGGGTCTGAACACTGAAGCTTTCTTT.

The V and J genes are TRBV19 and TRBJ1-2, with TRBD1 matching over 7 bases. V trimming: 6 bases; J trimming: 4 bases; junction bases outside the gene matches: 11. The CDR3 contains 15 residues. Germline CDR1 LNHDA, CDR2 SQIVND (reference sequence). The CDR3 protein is CASSMSRDSPYGYTF. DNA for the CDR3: TGTGCCAGTAGCATGTCCCGGGACAGCCCCTATGGCTACACCTTC.

The CDR3 nucleotides are TGCAGCGTTGATATTTTTAGTGGGGAGGTCGAGCAGTTCTTC. Protein sequence: CSVDIFSGEVEQFF. The chain recombines TRBV29-1 with TRBJ2-1; possibly TRBD2 for D (6 bases). The V end was cut by 3 bases, the J end by 10 bases, with 19 bases between. This CDR3 is 14 amino acids long. Per germline, CDR1 SQVTM and CDR2 ANQGSEA.

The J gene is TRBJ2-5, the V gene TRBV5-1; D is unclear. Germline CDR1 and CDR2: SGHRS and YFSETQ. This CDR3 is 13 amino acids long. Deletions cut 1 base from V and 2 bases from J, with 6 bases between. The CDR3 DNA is TGCGCCAGCAGCTTGTCTATTCAAGAGACCCAGTACTTC. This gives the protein CASSLSIQETQYF.

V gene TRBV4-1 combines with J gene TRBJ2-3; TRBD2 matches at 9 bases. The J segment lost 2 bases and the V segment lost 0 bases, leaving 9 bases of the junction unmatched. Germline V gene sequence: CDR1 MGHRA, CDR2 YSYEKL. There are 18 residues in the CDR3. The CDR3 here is CASSQESTAGGYTDTQYF. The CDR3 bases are TGCGCCAGCAGCCAAGAATCAACAGCGGGAGGTTACACAGATACGCAGTATTTT.

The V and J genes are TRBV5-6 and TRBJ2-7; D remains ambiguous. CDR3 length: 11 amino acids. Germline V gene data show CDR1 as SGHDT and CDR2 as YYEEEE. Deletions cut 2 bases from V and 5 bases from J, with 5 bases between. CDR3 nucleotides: TGTGCCAGCAGCTTATTCGACGAGCAGTACTTC. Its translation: CASSLFDEQYF.

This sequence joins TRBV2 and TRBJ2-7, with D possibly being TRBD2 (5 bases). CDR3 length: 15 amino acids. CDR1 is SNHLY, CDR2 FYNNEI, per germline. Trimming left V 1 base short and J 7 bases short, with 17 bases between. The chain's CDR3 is CASSEVGRGSGEQYF. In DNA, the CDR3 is TGTGCCAGCAGTGAAGTAGGGCGAGGCTCGGGGGAGCAGTACTTC. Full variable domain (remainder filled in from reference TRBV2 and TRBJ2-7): EPEVTQTPSHQVTQMGQEVILRCVPISNHLYFYWYRQILGQKVEFLVSFYNNEISEKSEIFDDQFSVERPDGSNFTLKIRSTKLEDSAMYFCASSEVGRGSGEQYFGPGTRLTVT.